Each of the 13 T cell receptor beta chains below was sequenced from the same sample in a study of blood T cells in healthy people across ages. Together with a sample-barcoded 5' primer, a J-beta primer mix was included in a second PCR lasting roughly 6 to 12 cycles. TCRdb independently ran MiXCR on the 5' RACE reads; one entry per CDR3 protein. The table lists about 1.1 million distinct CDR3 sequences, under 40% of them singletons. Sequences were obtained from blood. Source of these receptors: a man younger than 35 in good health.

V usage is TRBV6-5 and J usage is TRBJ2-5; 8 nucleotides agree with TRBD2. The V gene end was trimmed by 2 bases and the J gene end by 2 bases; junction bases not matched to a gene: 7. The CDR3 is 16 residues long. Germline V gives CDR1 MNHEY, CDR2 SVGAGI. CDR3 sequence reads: CASSYTLASGQETQYF. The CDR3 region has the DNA TGTGCCAGCAGTTACACTTTGGCTAGCGGGCAAGAGACCCAGTACTTC.

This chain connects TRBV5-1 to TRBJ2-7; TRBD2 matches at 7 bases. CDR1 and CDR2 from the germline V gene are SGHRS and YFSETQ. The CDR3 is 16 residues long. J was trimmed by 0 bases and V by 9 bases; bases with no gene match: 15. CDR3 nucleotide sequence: TGCGCCACCCGAATCGAAGCGGGGTACAACTCCTACGAGCAGTACTTC. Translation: CATRIEAGYNSYEQYF.

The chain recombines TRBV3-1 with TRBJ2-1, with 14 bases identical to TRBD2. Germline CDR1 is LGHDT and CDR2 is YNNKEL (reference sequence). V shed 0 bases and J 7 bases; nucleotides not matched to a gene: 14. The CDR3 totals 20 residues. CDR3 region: CASSQDFPGLAGVRVNEQFF. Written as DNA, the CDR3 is TGTGCCAGCAGCCAAGATTTTCCGGGACTAGCGGGGGTAAGGGTAAATGAGCAGTTCTTC.

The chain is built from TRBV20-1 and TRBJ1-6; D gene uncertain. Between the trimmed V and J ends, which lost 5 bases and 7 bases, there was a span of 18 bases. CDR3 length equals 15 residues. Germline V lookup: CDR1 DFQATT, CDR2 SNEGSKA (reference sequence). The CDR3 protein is CSAVRGSPMNSPLHF. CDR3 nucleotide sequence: TGCAGTGCTGTCAGAGGTTCCCCAATGAATTCACCCCTCCACTTT.

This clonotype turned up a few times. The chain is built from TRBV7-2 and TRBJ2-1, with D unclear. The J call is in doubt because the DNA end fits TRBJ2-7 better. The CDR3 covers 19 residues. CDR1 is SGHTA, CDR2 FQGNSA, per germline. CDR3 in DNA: TGTGCCAGCAGCTTAAAAATGGTCCGGATCGCAGGCTCCTACAATGAGCAGTACTTC. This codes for CASSLKMVRIAGSYNEQYF.

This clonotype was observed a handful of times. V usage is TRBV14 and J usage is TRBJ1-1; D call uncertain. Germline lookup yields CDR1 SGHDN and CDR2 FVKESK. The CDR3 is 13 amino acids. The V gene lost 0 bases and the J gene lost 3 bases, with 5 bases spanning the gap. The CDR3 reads CASSQEPHTEAFF. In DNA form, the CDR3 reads TGTGCCAGCAGCCAAGAGCCCCACACTGAAGCTTTCTTT.

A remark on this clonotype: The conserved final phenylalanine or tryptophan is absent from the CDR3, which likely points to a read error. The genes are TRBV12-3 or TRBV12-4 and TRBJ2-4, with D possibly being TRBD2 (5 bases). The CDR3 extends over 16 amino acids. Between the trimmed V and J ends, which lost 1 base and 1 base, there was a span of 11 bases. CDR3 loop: CASSLGGSAAKNIQYI. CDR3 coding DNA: TGTGCCAGCAGTTTAGGAGGGAGTGCGGCCAAAAACATTCAGTACATC.

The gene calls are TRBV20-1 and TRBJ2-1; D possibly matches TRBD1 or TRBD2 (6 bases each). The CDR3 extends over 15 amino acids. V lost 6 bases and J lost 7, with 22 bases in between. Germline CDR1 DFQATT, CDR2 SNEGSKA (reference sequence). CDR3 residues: CSATVGGPFTNEQFF. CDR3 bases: TGCAGTGCAACAGTCGGGGGCCCCTTCACGAATGAGCAGTTCTTC.

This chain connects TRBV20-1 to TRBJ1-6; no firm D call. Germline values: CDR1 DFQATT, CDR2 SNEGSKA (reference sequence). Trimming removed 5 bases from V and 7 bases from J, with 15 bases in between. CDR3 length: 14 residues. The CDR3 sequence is CSAYIGKTNSPLHF. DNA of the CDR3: TGCAGTGCTTATATCGGAAAGACGAATTCACCCCTCCACTTT.

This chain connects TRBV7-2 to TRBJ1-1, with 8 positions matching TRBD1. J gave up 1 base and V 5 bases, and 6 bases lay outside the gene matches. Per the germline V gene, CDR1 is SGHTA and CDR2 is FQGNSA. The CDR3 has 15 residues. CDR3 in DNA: TGTGCCAGCAGCGCCAGGGGGCGCGGGAACACTGAAGCTTTCTTT. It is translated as CASSARGRGNTEAFF.

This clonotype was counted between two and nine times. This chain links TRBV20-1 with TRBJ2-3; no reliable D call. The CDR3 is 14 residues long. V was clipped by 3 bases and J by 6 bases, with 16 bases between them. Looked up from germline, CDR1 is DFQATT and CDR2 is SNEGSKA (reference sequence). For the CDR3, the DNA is TGCAGTGCTAGTGGGCTACGACCACGGGATACGCAGTATTTT. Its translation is CSASGLRPRDTQYF.

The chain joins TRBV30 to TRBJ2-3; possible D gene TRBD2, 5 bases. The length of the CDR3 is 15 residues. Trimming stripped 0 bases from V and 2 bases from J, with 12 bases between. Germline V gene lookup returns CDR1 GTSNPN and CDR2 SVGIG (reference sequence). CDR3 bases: TGTGCCTGGAGTGTAGAGGGCAGGTTCACAGATACGCAGTATTTT. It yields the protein CAWSVEGRFTDTQYF.

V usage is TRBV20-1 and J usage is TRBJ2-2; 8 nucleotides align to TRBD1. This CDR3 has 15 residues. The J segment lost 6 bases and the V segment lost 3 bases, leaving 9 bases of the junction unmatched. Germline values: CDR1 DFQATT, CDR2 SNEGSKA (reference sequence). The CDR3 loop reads CSASEQGGEAGELFF. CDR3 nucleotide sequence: TGCAGTGCTAGTGAACAGGGGGGTGAGGCCGGGGAGCTGTTTTTT.